Below are 32 T cell receptor beta chains sequenced from a single sample in a study of shared clonotypes between healthy human individuals (dated by TCRdb to 2020 to 2021). The library was made by the immunoSEQ multiplex PCR assay. TCRdb holds this immuneACCESS table with in-frame rearrangements only. Some clones are missing; in checked studies, unresolved V genes explain under half, and the rest has no known cause. The sample has a few million clones on record, about 94% of them singletons. The ten largest clonotypes hold over 0.1% of the sample. Sequenced input: naive CD4+ T cells sorted from blood. In the paper's terms, the cell subset or site label means: CD45RA+ positively selected. These TCRs come from a man aged 18-30 years in good health.

The DNA for the CDR3 is TGTGCCAGCAGCGGATCAGGGAAACGGATCTACGAGCAGTACTTC. Its protein product is CASSGSGKRIYEQYF. The chain is built from TRBV7-9 and TRBJ2-7; weak D call: TRBD1 (5 bases). Trimming left V 5 bases short and J 3 bases short, with 17 bases between. The CDR3 spans 15 residues. The germline V gene encodes CDR1 SEHNR and CDR2 FQNEAQ (reference sequence).

The chain carries TRBV4-1 and TRBJ2-3; D remains ambiguous. Germline CDR1 reads MGHRA; CDR2 reads YSYEKL. The V end lost 3 bases, the J end lost 2 bases, and 9 bases lay between the germline ends. The CDR3 consists of 14 residues. CDR3 sequence reads: CASSHPSSTDTQYF. CDR3 bases: TGCGCCAGCAGCCACCCTAGTTCCACAGATACGCAGTATTTT.

The chain joins TRBV4-2 to TRBJ2-1; tentative D call: TRBD2 (6 bases). The germline V gene encodes CDR1 LGHNA and CDR2 YNFKEQ. V lost 0 bases and J 0 bases, leaving 12 bases between the germline ends. This CDR3 is built from 17 residues. The CDR3 region is CASSQDPGGSSYNEQFF. As DNA, the CDR3 is TGTGCCAGCAGCCAAGATCCTGGGGGGAGCTCCTACAATGAGCAGTTCTTC.

The chain is built from TRBV5-6 and TRBJ2-7; weak D call: TRBD1 (6 bases). Trimming left V 4 bases short and J 1 base short, with 15 bases between. Germline assignment: CDR1 SGHDT and CDR2 YYEEEE. This CDR3 region has 15 residues. CDR3 amino acids: CASSLSDRRSYEQYF. For the CDR3, the DNA is TGTGCCAGCAGCCTATCCGACAGGAGATCCTACGAGCAGTACTTC.

The J gene is TRBJ2-2, the V gene TRBV25-1, with D tentatively TRBD1 (6 bases). The CDR3 totals 14 residues. Trimming removed 4 bases from V and 4 bases from J, with 10 bases in between. Germline CDR1 is MGHDK and CDR2 is SYGVNS. CDR3 nucleotide sequence: TGTGCCAGCAGTGGGGGGCCGACCACCGGGGAGCTGTTTTTT. Amino acids: CASSGGPTTGELFF.

The CDR3 is CASSLSASVISGYYEQYF. In DNA, the CDR3 is TGTGCCAGCAGCTTATCGGCTAGCGTCATATCTGGGTACTACGAGCAGTACTTC. The chain couples TRBV7-8 to TRBJ2-7; D possibly corresponds to TRBD2 (6 bases). CDR1 is SGHVS and CDR2 is FQNEAQ in the germline V gene. V dropped 2 bases and J dropped 3 bases, with 23 bases sitting between them. This CDR3 has 18 amino acids.

The rearrangement joins TRBV28 to TRBJ1-5; 7 positions match TRBD1. Germline CDR1 and CDR2: MDHEN and SYDVKM. Trimming at V came to 6 bases and at J to 2 bases, leaving 13 bases not matched to a gene. The CDR3 runs to 17 residues. The CDR3 region has the DNA TGTGCCAGCAGCTTCTCGGGAGGGGGCGCGCGCAATCAGCCCCAGCATTTT. It yields the protein CASSFSGGGARNQPQHF.

The J gene is TRBJ1-6, the V gene TRBV6-5; 8 bases are shared with TRBD1. V shed 5 bases and J 13 bases; nucleotides not matched to a gene: 10. Germline CDR1 and CDR2: MNHEY and SVGAGI. The CDR3 is 14 amino acids. CDR3 in amino acids: CASSPSGTGLPLHF. The CDR3 nucleotides are TGTGCCAGCAGTCCTTCGGGGACAGGATTGCCCCTCCACTTT.

This clone was recorded only once. J is TRBJ1-2 and V is TRBV5-4; 7 bases match TRBD1. V lost 0 bases and J lost 7; bases outside the gene matches: 6. The CDR3 extends over 14 amino acids. Germline CDR1 is SGHNT and CDR2 is YYREEE (reference sequence). CDR3 residues: CASSLGQGDGGYTF. DNA of the CDR3: TGTGCCAGCAGCTTGGGACAGGGCGACGGTGGCTACACCTTC.

This chain joins TRBV11-3 and TRBJ2-2, with D possibly being TRBD1 or TRBD2 (5 bases each). Germline-derived CDR1 and CDR2 are SGHNT and YENEEA. The V end lost 4 bases, the J end lost 4 bases, and 16 bases lay between the germline ends. The CDR3 totals 16 residues. As DNA, the CDR3 is TGTGCCAGCAGCTCGTGGGCCCGGGGCACCACCGGGGAGCTGTTTTTT. This codes for CASSSWARGTTGELFF.

As regards this clone: At the DNA level, this CDR3 is encoded by other sequences in the same sample as well. The rearrangement joins TRBV5-1 to TRBJ2-7; 11 bases align to TRBD2. This CDR3 has 16 amino acids. Germline CDR1 reads SGHRS; CDR2 reads YFSETQ. V lost 1 base to trimming and J lost 2 bases; unmatched junction nucleotides: 5. The CDR3 DNA reads as TGCGCCAGCAGCTTGACTGGGACTAGCGGAACCTACGAGCAGTACTTC. Its protein product is CASSLTGTSGTYEQYF.

The chain has TRBV11-2 and TRBJ2-1; D is perhaps TRBD2 (5 bases). The length of the CDR3 is 18 residues. Per the germline V gene, CDR1 is SGHAT and CDR2 is FQNNGV. The V end lost 5 bases, the J end lost 6 bases, and 26 bases lay between the germline ends. CDR3 sequence reads: CASSLRWLAPIQFNEQFF. In DNA form, the CDR3 reads TGTGCCAGCAGCCTCCGATGGCTAGCACCCATCCAGTTCAATGAGCAGTTCTTC.

This sequence joins TRBV5-1 and TRBJ2-2; D remains unclear. V gave up 2 bases and J gave up 4 bases, with 15 bases separating them. Germline loops: CDR1 SGHRS, CDR2 YFSETQ. There are 16 residues in the CDR3. CDR3 amino acids: CASSLGNSRVTGELFF. CDR3 sequence (DNA): TGCGCCAGCAGCTTAGGCAACTCCCGTGTCACCGGGGAGCTGTTTTTT.

The chain is built from TRBV10-3 and TRBJ1-5; 9 positions match TRBD1. The CDR3 totals 16 residues. Germline V gene data show CDR1 as ENHRY and CDR2 as SYGVKD. Trimming removed 5 bases from V and 6 bases from J; junction bases left unmatched: 11. CDR3 nucleotide sequence: TGTGCCATCAGTAACACAGGGGGCGGGTTACTTCAGCCCCAGCATTTT. Amino acid sequence: CAISNTGGGLLQPQHF.

In this sample, this clone turned up once. This chain uses TRBV7-3 with TRBJ2-7; 7 bases are a match to TRBD1. Germline trimming cut 5 bases from V and 6 bases from J; bases unmatched to any gene: 10. CDR1 and CDR2 from the germline V gene are SGHTA and FQGTGA. This CDR3 spans 14 amino acids. The CDR3 sequence is CASSPGQVSGEQYF. CDR3 nucleotides: TGTGCCAGCAGCCCAGGACAGGTCTCGGGCGAGCAGTACTTC. The full variable domain, its missing parts supplied by reference TRBV7-3 and TRBJ2-7, is GAGVSQTPSNKVTEKGKYVELRCDPISGHTALYWYRQSLGQGPEFLIYFQGTGAADDSGLPNDRFFAVRPEGSVSTLKIQRTERGDSAVYLCASSPGQVSGEQYFGPGTRLTVT.

This clone was observed a single time. The sample carries other DNA sequences with the same CDR3. The chain recombines TRBV2 with TRBJ2-5; D gene uncertain. V was shortened by 5 bases and J by 3 bases, with 4 bases between the two germline ends. The CDR3 contains 11 residues. Per the germline V gene, CDR1 is SNHLY and CDR2 is FYNNEI. CDR3: CASSREETQYF. The CDR3 nucleotides are TGTGCCAGCAGTAGAGAAGAGACCCAGTACTTC.

This chain joins TRBV5-1 and TRBJ2-7; 9 bases line up with TRBD1. V shed 2 bases, J shed 3 bases, and the junction held 6 bases outside the gene matches. This CDR3 comprises 15 residues. The germline gives CDR1 SGHRS, CDR2 YFSETQ. The CDR3 region has the DNA TGCGCCAGCAGCTTCTCCGGGACAGGGTACTACGAGCAGTACTTC. This codes for CASSFSGTGYYEQYF.

V usage is TRBV4-3 and J usage is TRBJ1-3, with unresolved D. Germline V gene lookup returns CDR1 LGHNA and CDR2 YSLEER. Trimming shortened V by 0 bases and J by 6 bases, and 6 bases separated the two germline ends. CDR3 length equals 13 residues. The CDR3 here is CASSQDRLNTIYF. The CDR3 DNA reads TGCGCCAGCAGCCAAGACAGGTTAAACACCATATATTTT.

The V gene is TRBV6-6, the J gene TRBJ1-2; no reliable D call. Germline V gene sequence: CDR1 MNHNY, CDR2 SVGAGI (reference sequence). There are 13 residues in the CDR3. V gave up 4 bases and J gave up 3 bases, with 9 bases separating them. The CDR3 DNA sequence: TGTGCCAGCAGTTTTGAGAGACACTATGGCTACACCTTC. Amino acids: CASSFERHYGYTF.

The rearrangement joins TRBV7-2 to TRBJ1-5; 7 bases line up with TRBD1. From germline, CDR1 is SGHTA and CDR2 FQGNSA. Losses at the gene ends were 3 bases for V and 1 base for J; bases not matched to a gene: 3. The length of the CDR3 is 15 residues. CDR3: CASSFTTGSNQPQHF. The CDR3 nucleotides read TGTGCCAGCAGCTTCACGACAGGGAGCAATCAGCCCCAGCATTTT.

The J gene is TRBJ1-5, the V gene TRBV6-5; D is uncertain. Germline V lookup: CDR1 MNHEY, CDR2 SVGAGI. This CDR3 region has 14 residues. The V and J ends lost 0 bases and 5 bases respectively, with 8 bases between them. The CDR3 region has the DNA TGTGCCAGCAGTTACTCGTCCGGGCATCAGCCCCAGCATTTT. Encoded protein: CASSYSSGHQPQHF.

This sequence joins TRBV5-1 and TRBJ2-2; 11 bases align to TRBD1. The ends lost 4 bases at V and 5 bases at J; junction bases unmatched: 4. The CDR3 is 15 residues long. CDR1 is SGHRS and CDR2 is YFSETQ in the germline V gene. The CDR3 spells CASSPGQGATGELFF. In nucleotides, the CDR3 is TGCGCCAGCAGCCCCGGACAGGGGGCAACCGGGGAGCTGTTTTTT.

The rearrangement joins TRBV6-1 to TRBJ2-7; D perhaps matches TRBD1 (6 bases). V gave up 7 bases and J gave up 5 bases, with 18 bases separating them. Germline V gives CDR1 MNHNS, CDR2 SASEGT. The CDR3 has 14 amino acids. The CDR3 coding sequence is TGTGCCAGCATCCGGGACACCGGACGGGACGAGCAGTACTTC. Translation gives CASIRDTGRDEQYF.

For this clone: Distinct nucleotide sequences in the sample also encode this CDR3. The gene calls are TRBV30 and TRBJ1-2; the D is unclear. Germline CDR1 is GTSNPN and CDR2 is SVGIG (reference sequence). This CDR3 region has 12 residues. The V and J ends lost 0 bases and 4 bases respectively, with 6 bases between them. CDR3 sequence: CAWSVSSYGYTF. The CDR3 DNA reads TGTGCCTGGAGTGTTTCCAGCTATGGCTACACCTTC.

This clone was picked up one time. This rearrangement joins TRBV2 to TRBJ2-1, with D possibly matching TRBD2 (6 bases). This CDR3 contains 14 residues. Germline V lookup: CDR1 SNHLY, CDR2 FYNNEI. Trimming removed 4 bases from V and 15 bases from J, with 22 bases in between. CDR3 bases: TGTGCCAGCAGTGGGGGAGGCGGAGGGGTCTTAGCGTTCTTC. Its translation: CASSGGGGGVLAFF.

The chain has TRBV18 and TRBJ2-3, with 7 bases fitting TRBD2. CDR1 and CDR2 (germline): KGHSH, LQKENI. Losses at the gene ends were 3 bases for V and 5 bases for J; bases not matched to a gene: 8. This CDR3 is 15 amino acids long. The CDR3 loop is CASSPAGELRDTQYF. DNA for the CDR3: TGTGCCAGCTCACCGGCGGGGGAGTTGAGAGATACGCAGTATTTT.

About this clone itself: Other DNA sequences in this specimen translate into the identical CDR3. This sequence joins TRBV5-1 and TRBJ2-7; tentative D call: TRBD2 (6 bases). Between the trimmed V and J ends, which lost 4 bases and 4 bases, there was a span of 12 bases. From germline, CDR1 is SGHRS and CDR2 YFSETQ. The CDR3 spans 13 residues. CDR3 amino acids: CASSLSGDYEQYF. The DNA for the CDR3 is TGCGCCAGCAGCCTCTCGGGAGATTACGAGCAGTACTTC.

This clone is a singleton in its sample. The CDR3 reads CASSLGLAGGSVLSEQYF. The CDR3 DNA follows: TGTGCCAGCAGCTTAGGTCTAGCGGGGGGCTCGGTCCTAAGCGAGCAGTACTTC. The chain recombines TRBV7-8 with TRBJ2-7; 11 nucleotides line up with TRBD2. There are 18 residues in the CDR3. The J segment lost 6 bases and the V segment lost 1 base, leaving 14 bases of the junction unmatched. CDR1 SGHVS and CDR2 FQNEAQ come from the germline V gene.

The chain links TRBV19 to TRBJ1-5; no definite D call. Looked up from germline, CDR1 is LNHDA and CDR2 is SQIVND (reference sequence). The CDR3 has 14 residues. V was shortened by 3 bases and J by 0 bases, with 6 bases between the two germline ends. CDR3 nucleotide sequence: TGTGCCAGTAGTATCGAGAATAGCAATCAGCCCCAGCATTTT. Its translation is CASSIENSNQPQHF.

The V and J genes are TRBV10-1 and TRBJ1-6; TRBD1 might be the D (5 bases). Trimming took 3 bases from V and 11 from J, leaving 11 bases between them. The CDR3 is 13 amino acids. CDR1 is WNHNN and CDR2 is SYGVQD in the germline V gene (reference sequence). The CDR3 protein is CASSDGTSTPLHF. CDR3 DNA: TGCGCCAGCAGTGATGGGACGTCGACACCCCTCCACTTT.

The chain has TRBV6-5 and TRBJ1-6; unclear D gene. Germline CDR1 MNHEY, CDR2 SVGAGI. V lost 6 bases to trimming and J lost 10 bases, with 19 bases between them. This CDR3 has 15 amino acids. CDR3 DNA: TGTGCCAGCAGACTCGTCGGGCGCTTAGAGTCACCCCTCCACTTT. Its translation is CASRLVGRLESPLHF.

The V call is TRBV27, the J call TRBJ1-1, with 8 bases matching TRBD1. This CDR3 spans 15 amino acids. Trimming at V came to 5 bases and at J to 0 bases, leaving 5 bases not matched to a gene. Germline V CDR1 and CDR2: MNHEY, SMNVEV (reference sequence). The CDR3 DNA sequence: TGTGCCAGCAGTACCGGGACAGGCCTGAACACTGAAGCTTTCTTT. It specifies CASSTGTGLNTEAFF.